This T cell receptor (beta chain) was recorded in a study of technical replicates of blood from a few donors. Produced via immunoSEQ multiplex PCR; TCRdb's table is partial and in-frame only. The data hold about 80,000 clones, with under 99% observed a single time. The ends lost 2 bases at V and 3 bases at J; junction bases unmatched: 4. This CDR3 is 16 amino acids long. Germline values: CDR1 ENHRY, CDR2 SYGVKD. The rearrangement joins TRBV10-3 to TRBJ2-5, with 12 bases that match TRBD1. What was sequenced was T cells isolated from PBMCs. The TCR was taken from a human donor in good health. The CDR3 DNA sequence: TGTGCCATCAGTGAGCCGGGACAGGGGGCTGAAGAGACCCAGTACTTC. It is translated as CAISEPGQGAEETQYF.